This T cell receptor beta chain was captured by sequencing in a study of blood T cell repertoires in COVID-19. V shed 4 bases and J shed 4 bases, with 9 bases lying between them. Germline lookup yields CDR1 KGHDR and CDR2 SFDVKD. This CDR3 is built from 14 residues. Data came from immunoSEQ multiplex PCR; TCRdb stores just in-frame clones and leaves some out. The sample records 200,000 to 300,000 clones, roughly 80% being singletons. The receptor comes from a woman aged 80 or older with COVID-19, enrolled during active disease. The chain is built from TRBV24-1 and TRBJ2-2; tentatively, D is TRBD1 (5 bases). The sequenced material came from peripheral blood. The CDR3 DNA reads TGTGCCACCAGTGAAATTGGGGCCACCGGGGAGCTGTTTTTT. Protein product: CATSEIGATGELFF.